This TCR beta chain was recovered during a study of OX40 agonist ivuxolimab in advanced cancers. Regarding the complete study: The costimulatory receptor OX40 (CD134) was targeted by ivuxolimab, a fully human IgG2 agonistic monoclonal antibody. Intravenous ivuxolimab was administered to patients every 2 weeks at six dose levels: 0.01, 0.1, 0.3, 1.5, 3 and 10 mg/kg. Of the roughly 50 dose-escalation patients, hepatocellular carcinoma was present in about 20, melanoma in approximately 15, renal cell carcinoma in 9 and head and neck cancer in 9. A male proportion of around 83% and a mean age of approximately 61 years, ranging from about 23 to 90, were recorded for the dose-escalation cohort. Prior anti-PD-1, anti-PD-L1 or anti-CTLA-4 therapy was permitted, and 30% to 45% of dose-escalation patients had received checkpoint inhibitors. Partial responses were achieved by three dose-escalation patients, of whom one had hepatocellular carcinoma and two had cutaneous melanoma. Peripheral TCRbeta sequencing was intended to test whether TCR sequence diversity was altered and clonal T-cell expansion was caused by ivuxolimab. The monotherapy dose-escalation portion (N of about 52 patients) of the phase I ivuxolimab trial is reported in the paper. Overall study results and their limits: After ivuxolimab, CD8+ T cells had more expanded clones than CD4+ T cells on average. Which antigens the clonally expanded peripheral T cells were specific for was not determined. In partial responders in the 0.1-3.0 mg/kg groups, normalized peripheral clonal expansion was found to be among the lowest, especially among CD8+ T cells. Clonal expansion of both CD4+ and CD8+ blood T cells was observed from baseline to week 6 at doses 0.1 to 3.0 mg/kg. Low levels of normalized T-cell clonal expansion were also seen in some patients who did not respond.

As for this clone: This clone's antigen is unknown. No base-level quality is on record; no much larger clone is a single base apart.

Genomic DNA was extracted from sorted cells for sequencing of the TCRbeta CDR3 region. The immunoSEQ Assay was used for sequencing of TCRbeta CDR3 regions. TCRdb carries this immuneACCESS record with in-frame sequences only. Its versions omit some clonotypes, under half of them owing to an unresolved V gene in the studies checked, with the rest unexplained. This sample comprises 50,000 to 70,000 clones, roughly 83% of them detected only once. Approximately 3.1% of the sample rests with the top ten. V is cut back by 4 bases and J by 2 bases, with 6 bases in the junction unmatched. The CDR3 runs 15 amino acids, cysteine and phenylalanine included. The retained sequence is limited to the CDR3, 45 bases, with the frame set at the first base. CDR1 and CDR2, looked up from the germline V gene, are SGHRS and YFSETQ. The trial excluded patients who had a history of autoimmune disease or were on systemic immunosuppression. Peripheral blood for TCR sequencing was collected from all dose cohorts at baseline, on cycle 4 day 1, and on cycle 7 day 1. The samples were drawn from a first-in-human, open-label, multicenter phase I dose-escalation trial of ivuxolimab. Adults with locally advanced or metastatic head and neck squamous cell, hepatocellular, melanoma or renal cell carcinoma were enrolled in the trial. CD4+ and CD8+ T cells were sorted separately from peripheral blood before TCR sequencing.

The specimen comprised CD4+ or CD8+ T cells sorted from blood, sampled in a trial of the OX40 agonist ivuxolimab. The source is an adult with an advanced solid tumor such as melanoma, head and neck, liver or kidney cancer. The chain couples TRBV5-1 to TRBJ2-3; TRBD2 aligns with 8 central bases. The CDR3 protein sequence reads: CASSPDGGDTDTQYF. The DNA sequence is TGCGCCAGCAGCCCCGACGGGGGGGACACAGATACGCAGTATTTT.